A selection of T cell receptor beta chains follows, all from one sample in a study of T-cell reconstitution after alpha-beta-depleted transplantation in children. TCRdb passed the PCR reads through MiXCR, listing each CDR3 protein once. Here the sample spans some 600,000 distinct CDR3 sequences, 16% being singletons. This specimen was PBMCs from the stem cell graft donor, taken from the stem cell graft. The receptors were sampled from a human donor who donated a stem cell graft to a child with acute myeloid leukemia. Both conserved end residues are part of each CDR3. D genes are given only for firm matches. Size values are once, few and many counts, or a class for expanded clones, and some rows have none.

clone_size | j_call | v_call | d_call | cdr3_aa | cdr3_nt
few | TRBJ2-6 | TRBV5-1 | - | CASSPSPDSSGANVLTF | TGCGCCAGCAGCCCCTCCCCGGACAGCTCTGGGGCCAACGTCCTGACTTTC
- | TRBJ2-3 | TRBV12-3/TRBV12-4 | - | CASSSFKADTQYF | TGTGCCAGCAGCTCCTTCAAAGCAGATACGCAGTATTTT
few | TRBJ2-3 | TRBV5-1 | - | CASSIRDAGDTQYF | TGCGCCAGCAGCATCCGGGACGCGGGAGATACGCAGTATTTT
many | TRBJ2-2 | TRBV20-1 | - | CSASSSGELFF | TGCAGTGCTAGTAGTTCCGGGGAGCTGTTTTTT
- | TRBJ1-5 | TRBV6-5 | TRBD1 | CASSYRGGGQSNQPQHF | TGTGCCAGCAGTTACCGCGGGGGGGGACAGAGCAATCAGCCCCAGCATTTT
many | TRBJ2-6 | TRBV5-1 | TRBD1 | CASSLAGTGGSGANVLTF | TGCGCCAGCAGCTTGGCCGGGACAGGGGGGTCTGGGGCCAACGTCCTGACTTTC
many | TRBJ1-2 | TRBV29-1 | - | CSVEAGFLGYGYTF | TGCAGCGTTGAAGCAGGGTTTCTTGGGTATGGCTACACCTTC
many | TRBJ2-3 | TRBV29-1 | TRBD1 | CSVERTGGTDTQYF | TGCAGCGTGGAGCGGACAGGGGGGACTGATACGCAGTATTTT
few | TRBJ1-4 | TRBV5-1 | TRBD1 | CASSNRDRPSNEKLFF | TGCGCCAGCAGCAACCGGGACAGGCCGAGTAATGAAAAACTGTTTTTT
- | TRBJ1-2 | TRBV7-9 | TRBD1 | CASILSLRTGGQYGYTF | TGTGCCAGCATCTTATCACTTCGGACAGGGGGGCAGTATGGCTACACCTTC
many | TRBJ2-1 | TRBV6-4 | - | CASSERVENEQFF | TGTGCCAGCAGTGAGCGGGTCGAAAATGAGCAGTTCTTC
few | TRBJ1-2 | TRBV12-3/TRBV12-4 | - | CASSSFVGNYGYTF | TGTGCCAGCAGCTCTTTCGTGGGGAACTATGGCTACACCTTC
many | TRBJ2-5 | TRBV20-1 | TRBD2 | CSGQLAGYQETQYF | TGCAGTGGACAACTAGCGGGGTACCAAGAGACCCAGTACTTC
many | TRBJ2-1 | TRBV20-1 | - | CSAALASSYNEQFF | TGCAGTGCTGCACTAGCTAGCTCCTACAATGAGCAGTTCTTC
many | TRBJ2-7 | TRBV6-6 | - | CASSFLGSYEQYF | TGTGCCAGCAGTTTCCTAGGCTCCTACGAGCAGTACTTC
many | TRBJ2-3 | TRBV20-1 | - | CSALTSSGTDTQYF | TGCAGTGCCCTTACTAGTTCGGGCACAGATACGCAGTATTTT
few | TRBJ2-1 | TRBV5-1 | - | CASSFGPGAYNEQFF | TGCGCCAGCAGCTTCGGGCCTGGGGCCTACAATGAGCAGTTCTTC
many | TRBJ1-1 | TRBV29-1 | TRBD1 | CSVWGQPQRGLNTEAFF | TGCAGCGTATGGGGACAGCCCCAACGGGGCCTGAACACTGAAGCTTTCTTT
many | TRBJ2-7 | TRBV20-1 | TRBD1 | CSASGTGSSHEQYF | TGCAGTGCTTCCGGGACAGGGTCTTCCCACGAGCAGTACTTC
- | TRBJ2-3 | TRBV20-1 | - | CSATQGRTDTQYF | TGCAGTGCTACCCAGGGACGCACAGATACGCAGTATTTT
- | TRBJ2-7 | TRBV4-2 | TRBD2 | CASSHNSGGAGSYEQYF | TGTGCCAGCAGCCATAATAGCGGGGGGGCCGGGTCCTACGAGCAGTACTTC
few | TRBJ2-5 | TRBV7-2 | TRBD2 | CASSTRLAGGQETQYF | TGTGCCAGCAGCACCCGACTAGCGGGGGGCCAAGAGACCCAGTACTTC
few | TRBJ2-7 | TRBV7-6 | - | CASSFGTGRAYEQYF | TGTGCCAGCAGCTTCGGAACAGGGAGGGCCTACGAGCAGTACTTC
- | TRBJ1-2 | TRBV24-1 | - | CATSDFRQNYGYTF | TGTGCCACCAGTGACTTCCGACAGAACTATGGCTACACCTTC
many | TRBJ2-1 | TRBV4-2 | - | CASSQGGNNNEQFF | TGTGCCAGCAGCCAAGGAGGGAATAACAATGAGCAGTTCTTC
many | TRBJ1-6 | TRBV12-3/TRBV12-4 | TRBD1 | CASSFDRENSPLHF | TGTGCCAGCAGCTTCGACAGGGAAAATTCACCCCTCCACTTT
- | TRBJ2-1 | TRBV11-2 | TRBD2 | CTSRDESGGAMGSYNEQFF | TGTACCAGCAGAGATGAAAGCGGGGGGGCGATGGGCTCCTACAATGAGCAGTTCTTC